This T cell receptor beta chain was identified during a study of graft-versus-host responses after intestinal transplantation. The wider study: Among the recipients, all got anti-thymocyte globulin induction and then tacrolimus and steroids for about 3 years.

Findings and caveats of the study: The recipient marrow held GvH clones, and some of them showed up first in ileum or blood. Clonal ratios of graft-versus-host to host-versus-graft in allografts were high for patients exhibiting graft-donor T cell macrochimerism.

CDR3 length: 14 amino acids. The V and J ends lost 3 bases and 4 bases, in that order; junction bases with no gene match: 6. Germline assignment: CDR1 SGDLS and CDR2 YYNGEE. TCRdb's table, derived via immunoSEQ multiplex PCR, lists solely in-frame clones and lacks some. The sample lists fewer than 150,000 clones; just over 90% were seen once. This clone was recorded once. Its antigen is undetermined. The source is a human donor who received an intestinal transplant. The V and J genes are TRBV9 and TRBJ1-1, with TRBD1 identical over 7 bases. The specimen was unstimulated CD4+ T cells sorted from spleen or lymph node cells, collected before intestinal transplant. DNA for the CDR3: TGTGCCAGCAGCGCCAGGGGGGATCGCACTGAAGCTTTCTTT. Translation gives CASSARGDRTEAFF.